The 10 T cell receptor delta chains in this list originate from one sample, sequenced in a study of gamma-delta T cells after stem cell transplantation. TCRdb re-identified clones in the RT-PCR reads via CATT. This repertoire shows about 2,900 delta-chain clones, 4% to 6% found once; its top ten account for 35%. Sequenced sample: gamma-delta T cells. These receptors were taken from a human donor. It is not recorded whose cells these are; they may come from a transplant donor.

In its sample, this clone was seen a few times. The protein TCRdb lists belongs to a much larger clone and differs from this DNA's translation at residue 4, which points to a read error; the protein shown is made from the DNA. J is TRDJ1 and V is TRDV2; D may be TRDD3 (5 bases). This CDR3 is 15 amino acids long. Germline values: CDR1 GEAIGNYY, CDR2 EKD. The CDR3: CACGTVGFNTDKLIF. DNA of the CDR3: TGTGCCTGTGGCACCGTGGGGTTCAACACCGATAAACTCATCTTT.

The sample holds a few counts of this clone. TCRdb's entry gives the protein of a much larger clone, which mismatches this DNA's translation at residue 11, likely from a read error; the protein reported here is translated from the DNA. The V and J genes are TRDV2 and TRDJ1; 8 bases fit TRDD3. The CDR3 is made up of 15 amino acids. Losses at the gene ends were 1 base for V and 6 bases for J; bases not matched to a gene: 9. From germline, CDR1 is GEAIGNYY and CDR2 EKD. The CDR3 region has the DNA TGTGCCTGTGACACACTGGGGGGAGAGCCCAATAAACTCATCTTT. Its protein is CACDTLGGEPNKLIF.

This clone was picked up a small number of times. TCRdb's protein, taken from a much larger clone, differs from this DNA's translation at residue 6, likely owing to a read error; the protein displayed comes from the DNA. V usage is TRDV2 and J usage is TRDJ1; D is ambiguous. Deletions cut 3 bases from V and 7 bases from J, with 23 bases between. This CDR3 is built from 16 residues. The germline V gene has CDR1 GEAIGNYY and CDR2 EKD. The chain's CDR3 is CACDPAGVPGKSKLIF. The DNA of the CDR3 is TGTGCCTGTGACCCCGCAGGGGTCCCTGGAAAATCTAAACTCATCTTT.

The table lists this clone with a few counts. A read error is likely here: a far larger clone is one base away. The sample contains more than one DNA sequence encoding this CDR3. The J gene is TRDJ1, the V gene TRDV2; 8 bases align to TRDD3. Germline CDR1 is GEAIGNYY and CDR2 is EKD. The CDR3 is 16 residues long. Trimming at V came to 1 base and at J to 2 bases, leaving 8 bases not matched to a gene. The CDR3 here is CACDTMAGGPTDKLIF. The CDR3 bases are TGTGCCTGTGACACAATGGCTGGGGGACCAACCGATAAACTCATCTTT.

In its sample, this clone is large (0.1 to 1%). Within the sample, other DNA sequences also encode this same CDR3. CDR3 in DNA: TGTGCCTGTGACACCGTACGGGATACGACGCTTGTATACACCGATAAACTCATCTTT. Amino acids: CACDTVRDTTLVYTDKLIF. The chain combines TRDV2 with TRDJ1, with 8 bases identical to TRDD3. The germline V gene encodes CDR1 GEAIGNYY and CDR2 EKD. Unmatched junction bases numbered 14, after V lost 0 bases and J lost 0 bases. The CDR3 runs to 19 residues.

About this clone: A much larger clone differs from this one at a single base, so this may be a read error. At the DNA level, this CDR3 is encoded by other sequences in the same sample as well. This rearrangement joins TRDV2 to TRDJ1; 8 bases align to TRDD3. The germline gives CDR1 GEAIGNYY, CDR2 EKD. V lost 1 base, J lost 0 bases, and 21 bases stayed unmatched. The CDR3 loop spans 21 amino acids. The CDR3 sequence is CACDTVLKLGVPNAYTDKLIF. CDR3 nucleotide sequence: TGTGCCTGTGACACGGTTCTGAAACTGGGGGTCCCCAATGCGTACACCGATAAACTCATCTTT.

About this clone: A far larger clone is just one base off, so this is likely a read error. This sample includes further DNA sequences coding for the same CDR3. V and J are TRDV2 and TRDJ1; D unclear. Germline V gives CDR1 GEAIGNYY, CDR2 EKD. This CDR3 has 16 amino acids. Trimming took off 3 bases at V and 0 bases at J, with 16 bases between the two ends. The CDR3 spells CACDAMGDMYTDKLIF. CDR3 bases: TGTGCCTGTGACGCTATGGGAGACATGTACACCGATAAACTCATCTTT.

As regards this clone: A far larger clone is a single base away, which makes a read error likely. The sample has other DNA sequences that encode this CDR3 too. This CDR3 is CACDTVGDTSSWDTRQMFF. The CDR3 nucleotides are TGTGCCTGTGACACCGTTGGGGATACCAGCTCCTGGGACACCCGACAGATGTTTTTC. V gene TRDV2 combines with J gene TRDJ3; 8 bases line up with TRDD3. This CDR3 is built from 19 residues. The junction had 6 bases not matched to a gene; V was cut back by 0 bases and J by 0 bases. Germline V lookup: CDR1 GEAIGNYY, CDR2 EKD.

This clone was counted at least ten times. It is likely a read error: a sequence one base away is far more abundant. The chain combines TRDV2 with TRDJ1, with 13 positions matching TRDD3. The CDR3 has 18 amino acids. V shed 1 base, J shed 0 bases, and the junction held 7 bases outside the gene matches. CDR1 and CDR2 from the germline V gene are GEAIGNYY and EKD. The CDR3 loop reads CACDTPTGGYENTDKLIF. The CDR3 DNA follows: TGTGCCTGTGACACGCCGACTGGGGGATACGAGAACACCGATAAACTCATCTTT.

Remarks on this clone: Only one base separates this from a far larger clonotype, so it likely reflects a read error. This CDR3 is also generated by other DNA sequences in the sample. The V and J genes are TRDV2 and TRDJ1; D gene unclear. Germline CDR1 reads GEAIGNYY; CDR2 reads EKD. The CDR3 loop spans 14 amino acids. CDR3 sequence: CACDTLESTDKLIF. Written as DNA, the CDR3 is TGTGCCTGTGACACACTTGAGAGCACCGATAAGCTCATCTTT.